The 23 T cell receptor beta chains below come from one sample, sequenced in a study of blood T cell repertoires in COVID-19 (TCRdb year 2020). Receptor libraries were prepared by the immunoSEQ multiplex PCR assay. TCRdb obtained this table from immuneACCESS and retained in-frame rearrangements with V and J assigned. These tables miss some clones; where compared with another copy, unresolved V genes account for less than half of the shortfall, and the remainder is unexplained. Counted in this sample were roughly 190,000 clones; around 80% of them appeared once. The ten top clones hold approximately 8% of the sample. Material: peripheral blood. All receptors come from a woman aged 55-70 years with COVID-19, enrolled during active disease.

Here the CDR3 DNA reads TGCGCCAGCAGCTTGGTTCTCGACTCCGGGGAGCTGTTTTTT. Protein product: CASSLVLDSGELFF. The chain employs TRBV5-1 and TRBJ2-2; D not resolved. This CDR3 spans 14 amino acids. Trimming pared 0 bases from V and 6 bases from J, leaving 9 bases between. From germline, CDR1 is SGHRS and CDR2 YFSETQ.

The V gene is TRBV19, the J gene TRBJ2-7; 11 bases align to TRBD1. Trimming at V came to 9 bases and at J to 6 bases, leaving 13 bases not matched to a gene. The germline V gene has CDR1 LNHDA and CDR2 SQIVND (reference sequence). The CDR3 has 15 amino acids. CDR3 in amino acids: CASTPTLGTGGEQYF. CDR3 DNA sequence: TGTGCCAGCACCCCCACGCTGGGGACAGGGGGCGAGCAGTACTTC.

V usage is TRBV28 and J usage is TRBJ2-1; TRBD2 might be the D (7 bases). This CDR3 is built from 16 residues. Germline CDR1 MDHEN, CDR2 SYDVKM. Trimming pared 5 bases from V and 6 bases from J, leaving 20 bases between. The CDR3 sequence: CASSPRGGKGINEQFF. The DNA of the CDR3 is TGTGCCAGCAGTCCAAGGGGGGGGAAGGGGATCAATGAGCAGTTCTTC.

This clone was counted between two and nine times. The chain combines TRBV6-2 or TRBV6-3 with TRBJ1-5, with a possible D match to TRBD1 (6 bases). The CDR3 contains 14 residues. V lost 6 bases, J lost 5 bases, and 14 bases lay in between. Germline V gene sequence: CDR1 MNHEY, CDR2 SVGEGT. CDR3 in DNA: TGTGCCAGCAGCGATGAGGCAGGGGATCAGCCCCAGCATTTT. The encoded protein is CASSDEAGDQPQHF.

This clone was counted once. It may be a read error: a sequence one base away is much more abundant. The chain uses TRBV28 and TRBJ1-2, with 7 nucleotides matching TRBD1. The CDR3 has 13 residues. Germline CDR1 is MDHEN and CDR2 is SYDVKM. V lost 3 bases and J lost 2; bases outside the gene matches: 0. The CDR3 region has the DNA TGTGCCAGCAGTTTGGGACAGAACTATGGCTACACCTTC. It encodes CASSLGQNYGYTF.

The genes are TRBV28 and TRBJ1-2; 7 nucleotides align to TRBD1. The CDR3 consists of 15 residues. Germline CDR1 is MDHEN and CDR2 is SYDVKM. With 8 bases clipped from V and 2 bases from J, the junction kept 11 bases outside the gene matches. CDR3 region: CASATPGQLNYGYTF. DNA for the CDR3: TGTGCCAGCGCCACTCCGGGACAGTTAAACTATGGCTACACCTTC.

This sequence joins TRBV7-2 and TRBJ2-7, with D possibly being TRBD2 (5 bases). V lost 1 base and J lost 2, with 24 bases in between. CDR3 length equals 19 residues. Germline-derived CDR1 and CDR2 are SGHTA and FQGNSA. This CDR3 is CASSLGPIFSDLRPYEQYF. DNA of the CDR3: TGTGCCAGCAGCTTAGGTCCCATTTTCTCGGACTTACGTCCCTACGAGCAGTACTTC.

This clone occurred a few times. The V and J genes are TRBV27 and TRBJ1-3, with D unclear. The CDR3 covers 15 residues. CDR1 and CDR2 (germline): MNHEY, SMNVEV (reference sequence). Trimming shortened V by 4 bases and J by 0 bases, and 10 bases separated the two germline ends. The DNA of the CDR3 is TGTGCCAGCAGTTCGATGGGCCTCTCTGGAAACACCATATATTTT. Protein sequence: CASSSMGLSGNTIYF.

This clone was counted between two and nine times. The chain recombines TRBV6-5 with TRBJ1-5, with 8 positions matching TRBD1. Germline V gene data show CDR1 as MNHEY and CDR2 as SVGAGI. V shed 6 bases, J shed 1 base, and the junction held 5 bases outside the gene matches. The CDR3 totals 15 residues. The CDR3 here is CASSQTGASNQPQHF. Here the CDR3 DNA reads TGTGCCAGCAGCCAGACAGGGGCGAGCAATCAGCCCCAGCATTTT.

This chain joins TRBV7-6 and TRBJ2-7; TRBD1 agrees at 7 bases. Losses at the gene ends were 5 bases for V and 3 bases for J; bases not matched to a gene: 10. CDR1 SGHVS and CDR2 FNYEAQ come from the germline V gene. CDR3 size: 15 residues. The CDR3 protein is CASSPVGGSLYEQYF. The CDR3 DNA follows: TGTGCCAGCAGCCCCGTAGGGGGCAGTCTCTACGAGCAGTACTTC. The complete variable domain, with remaining parts taken from reference TRBV7-6 and TRBJ2-7, reads GAGVSQSPRYKVTKRGQDVALRCDPISGHVSLYWYRQALGQGPEFLTYFNYEAQQDKSGLPNDRFSAERPEGSISTLTIQRTEQRDSAMYRCASSPVGGSLYEQYFGPGTRLTVT.

The chain has TRBV9 and TRBJ1-1; the D gene is possibly TRBD1 (5 bases). CDR3 length equals 17 residues. Per the germline V gene, CDR1 is SGDLS and CDR2 is YYNGEE. V lost 3 bases and J lost 0, with 18 bases in between. The CDR3: CASSDGGTGWMNTEAFF. CDR3 nucleotide sequence: TGTGCCAGCAGCGACGGCGGGACGGGATGGATGAACACTGAAGCTTTCTTT. Using reference TRBV9 and TRBJ1-1 for the parts outside the CDR3, the full variable domain is DSGVTQTPKHLITATGQRVTLRCSPRSGDLSVYWYQQSLDQGLQFLIQYYNGEERAKGNILERFSAQQFPDLHSELNLSSLELGDSALYFCASSDGGTGWMNTEAFFGQGTRLTVV.

The chain carries TRBV15 and TRBJ2-7; D unresolved. Germline V CDR1 and CDR2: LNHNV, YYDKDF (reference sequence). Trimming took 2 bases from V and 9 from J, leaving 17 bases between them. This CDR3 is built from 14 residues. The CDR3 reads CATSRYGTEAGQYF. DNA for the CDR3: TGTGCCACCAGCAGATACGGTACCGAGGCCGGGCAGTACTTC.

The V and J genes are TRBV30 and TRBJ2-4, with 8 bases aligning to TRBD2. The CDR3 sequence is 14 residues long. Germline trimming cut 6 bases from V and 5 bases from J; bases unmatched to any gene: 9. CDR1 GTSNPN and CDR2 SVGIG come from the germline V gene (reference sequence). CDR3 in DNA: TGTGCCTGCGCCCCGGGACTAGTGGAAAACATTCAGTACTTC. This encodes CACAPGLVENIQYF.

The chain carries TRBV7-3 and TRBJ2-3; 11 bases are shared with TRBD2. The J segment lost 6 bases and the V segment lost 5 bases, leaving 10 bases of the junction unmatched. This CDR3 contains 16 residues. Germline loops: CDR1 SGHTA, CDR2 FQGTGA. CDR3 in amino acids: CASSISGGARQDTQYF. In DNA, the CDR3 is TGTGCCAGCAGCATTAGCGGGGGGGCCCGGCAGGATACGCAGTATTTT.

CDR3 loop: CASSLWLSGTDTQYF. The DNA of the CDR3 is TGTGCCAGCAGCTTGTGGCTTAGCGGCACAGATACGCAGTATTTT. The V gene is TRBV5-4, the J gene TRBJ2-3, with D possibly being TRBD2 (5 bases). Germline V gives CDR1 SGHNT, CDR2 YYREEE (reference sequence). Trimming took off 1 base at V and 1 base at J, with 10 bases between the two ends. The CDR3 is 15 residues long.

CDR3 in amino acids: CASSERSGGEKLFF. The CDR3 nucleotides are TGTGCCAGCAGTGAAAGGTCAGGGGGAGAAAAACTGTTTTTT. J is TRBJ1-4 and V is TRBV6-1; TRBD1 matches at 7 bases. The V gene's germline CDR1 is MNHNS and CDR2 SASEGT. The CDR3 runs to 14 residues. V trimming: 2 bases; J trimming: 8 bases; junction bases outside the gene matches: 5.

The chain uses TRBV15 and TRBJ1-1; possible D gene TRBD1, 5 bases. The length of the CDR3 is 16 residues. CDR1 and CDR2 (germline): LNHNV, YYDKDF (reference sequence). V lost 1 base and J lost 5, with 17 bases in between. The CDR3 DNA reads as TGTGCCACCAGCAGAGGCGAGGCAGGGCTCGGGACTGAAGCTTTCTTT. Translation: CATSRGEAGLGTEAFF.

This rearrangement joins TRBV5-4 to TRBJ2-5; 8 bases fit TRBD2. There are 14 residues in the CDR3. V lost 4 bases and J lost 5; bases outside the gene matches: 7. Looked up from germline, CDR1 is SGHNT and CDR2 is YYREEE (reference sequence). The CDR3 coding sequence is TGTGCCAGCAGCCGCGGGGGGCCGATGGAGACCCAGTACTTC. Amino acids: CASSRGGPMETQYF.

The rearrangement links TRBV7-2 to TRBJ2-7, with 9 bases aligning to TRBD2. J was trimmed by 2 bases and V by 4 bases; bases with no gene match: 6. The germline V gene encodes CDR1 SGHTA and CDR2 FQGNSA. The CDR3 sequence is 15 residues long. CDR3 protein: CASSYSSGIAYEQYF. CDR3 DNA sequence: TGTGCCAGCAGCTACTCTAGCGGGATAGCCTACGAGCAGTACTTC.

The chain has TRBV6-2 or TRBV6-3 and TRBJ2-5; TRBD1 aligns across 10 bases. Germline loops: CDR1 MNHEY, CDR2 SVGEGT. This CDR3 has 14 residues. Losses at the gene ends were 6 bases for V and 5 bases for J; bases not matched to a gene: 6. CDR3 in amino acids: CASSHRQGAETQYF. CDR3 coding DNA: TGTGCCAGCAGCCACAGACAGGGGGCGGAGACCCAGTACTTC.

The chain uses TRBV5-1 and TRBJ1-1, with 8 nucleotides matching TRBD1. CDR1 and CDR2 from the germline V gene are SGHRS and YFSETQ. The CDR3 is 16 amino acids. Trimming cost V 4 bases and J 0 bases; bases outside gene matches: 8. The CDR3 sequence is CASSPWTGRVNTEAFF. The CDR3 DNA reads as TGCGCCAGCAGCCCCTGGACAGGGAGGGTGAACACTGAAGCTTTCTTT.

This rearrangement joins TRBV27 to TRBJ2-2; 8 bases match TRBD2. V shed 7 bases and J 0 bases; nucleotides not matched to a gene: 10. Germline CDR1 is MNHEY and CDR2 is SMNVEV (reference sequence). The CDR3 loop spans 17 amino acids. The chain's CDR3 is CASTEISGATNTGELFF. DNA for the CDR3: TGTGCCAGCACCGAAATTAGCGGGGCGACGAACACCGGGGAGCTGTTTTTT.

This clone was counted a single time. V usage is TRBV7-6 and J usage is TRBJ2-5, with 10 bases that match TRBD2. V dropped 0 bases and J dropped 4; count of bases not matched to a gene: 8. CDR1 and CDR2 (germline): SGHVS, FNYEAQ. The CDR3 contains 17 residues. As DNA, the CDR3 is TGTGCCAGCAGCTTAGCGCACTTCGGGACTAGCGTAGAGACCCAGTACTTC. Translation: CASSLAHFGTSVETQYF. Based on the CDR3 plus reference TRBV7-6 and TRBJ2-5, the full variable domain is GAGVSQSPRYKVTKRGQDVALRCDPISGHVSLYWYRQALGQGPEFLTYFNYEAQQDKSGLPNDRFSAERPEGSISTLTIQRTEQRDSAMYRCASSLAHFGTSVETQYFGPGTRLLVL.